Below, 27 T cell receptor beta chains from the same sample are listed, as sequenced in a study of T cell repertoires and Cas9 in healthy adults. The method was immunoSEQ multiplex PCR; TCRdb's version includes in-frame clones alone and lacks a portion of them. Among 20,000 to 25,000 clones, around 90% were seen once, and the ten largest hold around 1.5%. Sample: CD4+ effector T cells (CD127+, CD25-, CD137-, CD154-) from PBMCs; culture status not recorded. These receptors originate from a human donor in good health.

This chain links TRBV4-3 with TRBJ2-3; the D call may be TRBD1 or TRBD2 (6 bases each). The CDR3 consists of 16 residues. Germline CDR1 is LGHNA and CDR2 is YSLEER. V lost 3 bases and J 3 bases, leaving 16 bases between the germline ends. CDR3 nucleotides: TGCGCCAGCAGCCAGGAGCCGCTAGGGGGGACAGATACGCAGTATTTT. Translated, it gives CASSQEPLGGTDTQYF.

The CDR3 here is CASSLHRDPQETQYF. For the CDR3, the DNA is TGTGCCAGCAGCCTTCACCGGGACCCTCAAGAGACCCAGTACTTC. The chain uses TRBV4-2 and TRBJ2-5; D possibly uses TRBD1 or TRBD2 (5 bases each). Trimming removed 4 bases at V and 2 bases at J, with 14 bases between. CDR3 length: 15 residues. The germline gives CDR1 LGHNA, CDR2 YNFKEQ.

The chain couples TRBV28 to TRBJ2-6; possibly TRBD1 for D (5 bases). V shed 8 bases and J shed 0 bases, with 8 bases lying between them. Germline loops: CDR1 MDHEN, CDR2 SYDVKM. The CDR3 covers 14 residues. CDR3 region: CASGAYSGANVLTF. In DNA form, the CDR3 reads TGTGCCAGCGGGGCCTACTCTGGGGCCAACGTCCTGACTTTC.

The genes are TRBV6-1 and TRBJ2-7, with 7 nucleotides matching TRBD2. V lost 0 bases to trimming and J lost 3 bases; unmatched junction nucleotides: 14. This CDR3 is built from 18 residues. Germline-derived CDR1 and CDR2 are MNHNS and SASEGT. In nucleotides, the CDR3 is TGTGCCAGCAGTGAAGCGCTTCGTAGCGGGCTAACCCACTACGAGCAGTACTTC. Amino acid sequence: CASSEALRSGLTHYEQYF.

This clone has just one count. CDR3 amino acids: CASSTVTGTLSYNEQFF. The CDR3 nucleotides are TGTGCCAGCAGCACCGTGACAGGGACCCTATCCTACAATGAGCAGTTCTTC. The chain carries TRBV5-6 and TRBJ2-1; the match to TRBD1 covers 7 bases. V shed 4 bases, J shed 1 base, and the junction held 11 bases outside the gene matches. From germline, CDR1 is SGHDT and CDR2 YYEEEE. The CDR3 is 17 residues long.

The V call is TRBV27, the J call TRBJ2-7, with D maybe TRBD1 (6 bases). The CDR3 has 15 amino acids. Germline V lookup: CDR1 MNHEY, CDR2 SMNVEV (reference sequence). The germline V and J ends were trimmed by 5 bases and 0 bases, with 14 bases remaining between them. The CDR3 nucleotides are TGTGCCAGCAGTGAGTGGGGACAAGGCTCCTACGAGCAGTACTTC. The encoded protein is CASSEWGQGSYEQYF.

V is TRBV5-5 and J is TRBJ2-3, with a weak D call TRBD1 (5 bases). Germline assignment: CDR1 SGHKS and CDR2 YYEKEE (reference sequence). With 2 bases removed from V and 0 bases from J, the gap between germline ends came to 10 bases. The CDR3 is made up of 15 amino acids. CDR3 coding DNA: TGTGCCAGCAGCTTTGATCCAGGGAGCACAGATACGCAGTATTTT. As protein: CASSFDPGSTDTQYF.

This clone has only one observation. This CDR3 is CAWSRGTGTFGYTF. The CDR3, as DNA: TGTGCCTGGAGTCGGGGGACAGGCACTTTTGGCTACACCTTC. The chain is built from TRBV30 and TRBJ1-2; the match to TRBD1 covers 8 bases. The CDR3 sequence is 14 residues long. J was trimmed by 7 bases and V by 2 bases; bases with no gene match: 9. Germline V gene data show CDR1 as GTSNPN and CDR2 as SVGIG (reference sequence).

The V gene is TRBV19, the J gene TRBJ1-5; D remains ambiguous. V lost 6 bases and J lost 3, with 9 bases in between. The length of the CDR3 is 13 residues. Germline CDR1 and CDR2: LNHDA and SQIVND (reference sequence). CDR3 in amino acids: CASSEGVNQPQHF. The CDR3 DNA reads TGTGCCAGTAGCGAGGGCGTCAATCAGCCCCAGCATTTT.

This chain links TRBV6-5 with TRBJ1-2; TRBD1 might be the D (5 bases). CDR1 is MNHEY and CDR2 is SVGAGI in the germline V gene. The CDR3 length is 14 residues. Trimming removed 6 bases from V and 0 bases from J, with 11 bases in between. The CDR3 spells CASSRLGANYGYTF. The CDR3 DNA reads TGTGCCAGCAGCCGACTGGGGGCTAACTATGGCTACACCTTC.

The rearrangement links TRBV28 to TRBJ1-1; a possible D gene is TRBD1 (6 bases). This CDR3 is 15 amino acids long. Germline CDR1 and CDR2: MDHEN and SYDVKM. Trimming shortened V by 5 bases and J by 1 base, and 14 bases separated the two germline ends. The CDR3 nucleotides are TGTGCCAGCAGTACTCATTCGGGGGCGAACACTGAAGCTTTCTTT. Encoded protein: CASSTHSGANTEAFF.

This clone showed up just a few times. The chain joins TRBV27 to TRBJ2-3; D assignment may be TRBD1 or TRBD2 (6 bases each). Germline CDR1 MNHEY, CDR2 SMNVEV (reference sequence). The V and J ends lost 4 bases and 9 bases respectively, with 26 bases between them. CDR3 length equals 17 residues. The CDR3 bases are TGTGCCAGCAGTTCTCCGGGAGACAGGAGACTAGACGGGACGCAGTATTTT. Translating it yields CASSSPGDRRLDGTQYF.

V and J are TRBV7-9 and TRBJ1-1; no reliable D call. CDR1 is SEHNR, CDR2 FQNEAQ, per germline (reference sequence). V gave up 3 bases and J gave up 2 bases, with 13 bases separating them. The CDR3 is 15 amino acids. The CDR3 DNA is TGTGCCAGCAGCTTGGAGCAGTCAGTCAACACTGAAGCTTTCTTT. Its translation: CASSLEQSVNTEAFF.

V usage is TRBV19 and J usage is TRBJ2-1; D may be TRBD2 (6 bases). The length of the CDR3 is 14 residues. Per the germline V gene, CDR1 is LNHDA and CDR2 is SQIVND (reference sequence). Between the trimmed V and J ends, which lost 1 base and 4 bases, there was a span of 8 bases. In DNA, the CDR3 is TGTGCCAGTAGTATAGGGGGGACTTACAATGAGCAGTTCTTC. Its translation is CASSIGGTYNEQFF.

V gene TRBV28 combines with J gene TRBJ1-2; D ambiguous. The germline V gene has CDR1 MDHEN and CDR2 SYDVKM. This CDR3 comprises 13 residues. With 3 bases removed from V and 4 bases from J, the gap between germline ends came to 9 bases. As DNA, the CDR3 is TGTGCCAGCAGTTTTGTCTCTCCCTATGGCTACACCTTC. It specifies CASSFVSPYGYTF.

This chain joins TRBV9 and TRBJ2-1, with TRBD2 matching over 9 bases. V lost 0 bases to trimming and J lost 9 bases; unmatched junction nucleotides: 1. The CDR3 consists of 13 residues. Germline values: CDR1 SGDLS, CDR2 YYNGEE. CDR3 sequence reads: CASSVAAGGEQFF. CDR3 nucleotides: TGTGCCAGCAGCGTAGCAGCGGGAGGTGAGCAGTTCTTC.

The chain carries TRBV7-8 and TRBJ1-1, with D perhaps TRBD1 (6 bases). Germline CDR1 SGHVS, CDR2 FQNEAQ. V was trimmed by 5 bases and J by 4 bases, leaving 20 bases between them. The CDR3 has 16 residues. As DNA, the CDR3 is TGTGCCAGCAGCCCTCTAGGGAGGGGGGAGCTCACTGAAGCTTTCTTT. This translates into CASSPLGRGELTEAFF.

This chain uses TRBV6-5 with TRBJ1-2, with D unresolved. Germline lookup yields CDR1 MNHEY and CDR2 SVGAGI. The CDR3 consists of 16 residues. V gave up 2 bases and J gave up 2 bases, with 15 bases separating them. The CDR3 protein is CASSYRGRKPNYGYTF. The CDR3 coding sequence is TGTGCCAGCAGTTACCGTGGCAGAAAACCGAACTATGGCTACACCTTC.

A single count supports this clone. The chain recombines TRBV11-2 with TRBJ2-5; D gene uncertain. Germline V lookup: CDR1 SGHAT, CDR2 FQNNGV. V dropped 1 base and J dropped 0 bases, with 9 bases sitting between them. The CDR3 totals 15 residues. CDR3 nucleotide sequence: TGTGCCAGCAGCTTAGGGCGGCAGTACCAAGAGACCCAGTACTTC. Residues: CASSLGRQYQETQYF.

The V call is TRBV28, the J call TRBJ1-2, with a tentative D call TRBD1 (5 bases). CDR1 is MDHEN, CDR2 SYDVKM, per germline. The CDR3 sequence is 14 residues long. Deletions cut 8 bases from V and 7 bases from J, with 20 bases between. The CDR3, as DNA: TGTGCCAGCCGGATGTCGGGGGGGAACGGTGGCTACACCTTC. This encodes CASRMSGGNGGYTF.

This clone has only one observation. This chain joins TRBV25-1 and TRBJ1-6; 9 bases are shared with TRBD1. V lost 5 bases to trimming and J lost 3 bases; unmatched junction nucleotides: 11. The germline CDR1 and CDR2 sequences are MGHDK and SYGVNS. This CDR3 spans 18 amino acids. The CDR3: CASSRGTGNSGYNSPLHF. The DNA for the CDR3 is TGTGCCAGCAGTCGGGGGACAGGGAATAGTGGCTATAATTCACCCCTCCACTTT.

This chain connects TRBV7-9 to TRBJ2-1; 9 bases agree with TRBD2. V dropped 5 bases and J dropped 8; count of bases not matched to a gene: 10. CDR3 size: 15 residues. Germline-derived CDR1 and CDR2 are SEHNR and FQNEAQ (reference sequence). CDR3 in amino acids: CASSPPAGGPYEQFF. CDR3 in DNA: TGTGCCAGCAGCCCGCCGGCGGGAGGGCCATATGAGCAGTTCTTC. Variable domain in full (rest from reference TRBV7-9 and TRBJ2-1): DTGVSQNPRHKITKRGQNVTFRCDPISEHNRLYWYRQTLGQGPEFLTYFQNEAQLEKSRLLSDRFSAERPKGSFSTLEIQRTEQGDSAMYLCASSPPAGGPYEQFFGPGTRLTVL.

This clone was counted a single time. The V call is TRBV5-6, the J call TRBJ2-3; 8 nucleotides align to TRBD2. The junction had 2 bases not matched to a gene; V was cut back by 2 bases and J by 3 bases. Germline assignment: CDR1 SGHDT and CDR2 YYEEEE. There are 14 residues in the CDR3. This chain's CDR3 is CASSFAGGTDTQYF. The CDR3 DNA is TGTGCCAGCAGCTTCGCGGGGGGTACAGATACGCAGTATTTT.

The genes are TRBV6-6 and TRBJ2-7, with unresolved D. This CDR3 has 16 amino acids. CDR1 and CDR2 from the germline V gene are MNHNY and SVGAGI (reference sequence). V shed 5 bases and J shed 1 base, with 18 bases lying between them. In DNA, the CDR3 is TGTGCCAGCAGTCCCCCTTCGAGGAGTATGTCCTACGAGCAGTACTTC. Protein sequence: CASSPPSRSMSYEQYF.

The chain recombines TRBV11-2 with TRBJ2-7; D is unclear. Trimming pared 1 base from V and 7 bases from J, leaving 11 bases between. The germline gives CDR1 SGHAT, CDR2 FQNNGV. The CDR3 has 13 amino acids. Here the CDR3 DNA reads TGTGCCAGCAGCTTAGCGATAAGGGATGAGCAGTACTTC. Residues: CASSLAIRDEQYF. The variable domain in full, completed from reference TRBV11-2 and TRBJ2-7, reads EAGVAQSPRYKIIEKRQSVAFWCNPISGHATLYWYQQILGQGPKLLIQFQNNGVVDDSQLPKDRFSAERLKGVDSTLKIQPAKLEDSAVYLCASSLAIRDEQYFGPGTRLTVT.

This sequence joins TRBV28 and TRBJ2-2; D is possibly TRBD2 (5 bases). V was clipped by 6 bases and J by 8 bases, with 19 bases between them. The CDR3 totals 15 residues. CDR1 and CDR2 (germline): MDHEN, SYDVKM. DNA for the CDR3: TGTGCCAGCAGCCCGTATCCGGGGTCCTGGGGGGAGCTGTTTTTT. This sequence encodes CASSPYPGSWGELFF.

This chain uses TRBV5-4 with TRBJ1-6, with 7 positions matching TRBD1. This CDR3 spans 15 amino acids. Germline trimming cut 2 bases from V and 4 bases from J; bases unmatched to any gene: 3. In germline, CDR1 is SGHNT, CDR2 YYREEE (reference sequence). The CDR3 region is CASSLMGQYNSPLHF. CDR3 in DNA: TGTGCCAGCAGCTTAATGGGACAGTATAATTCACCCCTCCACTTT.